Listed below are T cell receptor beta chains from one sample, sequenced in a study of response to subunit inactivated influenza vaccine. TCRdb reprocessed the RT-PCR reads with MiXCR, giving one entry per CDR3 protein. There are around 790,000 distinct CDR3 sequences in the sample; about 20% occur only once, and roughly 10% lies in the top ten. Specimen: PBMCs from blood, collected 5 days after vaccination. These receptors were obtained from a man aged 50 to 60 who received an inactivated influenza vaccine. Both conserved end residues are part of each CDR3. The D gene is left open where the match is weak. Clone size appears in some rows only: once, few, many, or a class for an expanded clone.

D gene	V gene	clone size	J gene	CDR3 DNA	CDR3 protein
NA	TRBV24-1	few	TRBJ2-1	TGTGCCACCAGTGATCCCGATAAGATCTACAATGAGCAGTTCTTC	CATSDPDKIYNEQFF
TRBD2	TRBV7-9	NA	TRBJ2-2	TGTGCCAGCAGCCCATGGGGACTAGCGGTCACCGGGGAGCTGTTTTTT	CASSPWGLAVTGELFF
TRBD1	TRBV5-1	few	TRBJ2-4	TGCGCCAGCAGCTTGGGTCGTGACAGGGACATTCAGTACTTC	CASSLGRDRDIQYF
TRBD1	TRBV27	NA	TRBJ1-6	TGTGCCAGCAGTTTTTCCGCGACAGGGGCCTTTAGCTCCTATAATTCACCCCTCCACTTT	CASSFSATGAFSSYNSPLHF
NA	TRBV7-9	few	TRBJ1-1	TGTGCCAGCAGCGACAGCAGGGTGTACGGCACTGAAGCTTTCTTT	CASSDSRVYGTEAFF
NA	TRBV14	few	TRBJ2-1	TGTGCCAGCAGCCAAGTGCCAGAGTCCCAGTTCTTC	CASSQVPESQFF
NA	TRBV29-1	few	TRBJ2-1	TGCAGCGCCCCGGGGGTCTACAATGAGCAGTTCTTC	CSAPGVYNEQFF
NA	TRBV18	NA	TRBJ1-1	TGTGCCAGCTCAGACCAGTTAATGAACACTGAAGCTTTCTTT	CASSDQLMNTEAFF
TRBD2	TRBV4-3	few	TRBJ2-1	TGCGCCAGCAGCCAAGAGAGAGCGGGAGGTTACAATGAGCAGTTCTTC	CASSQERAGGYNEQFF
NA	TRBV12-3/TRBV12-4	many	TRBJ2-5	TGTGCCAGCAGTACAGGGACAGAGACCCAGTACTTC	CASSTGTETQYF
NA	TRBV2	NA	TRBJ1-2	TGTGCCAGAAGTGGGGCAGGTGGTAACTATGGCTACACCTTC	CARSGAGGNYGYTF
NA	TRBV6-5	few	TRBJ2-1	TGTGCCAGCAGTTACGACTTTACGGCGCGGACGAATAATGAGCAGTTCTTC	CASSYDFTARTNNEQFF
TRBD1	TRBV2	NA	TRBJ2-7	TGTGCCAGCACCGGGACAGGCAGACCCTACGAGCAGTACTTC	CASTGTGRPYEQYF
NA	TRBV20-1	once	TRBJ2-3	TGCAGTGCCACCGCCCCTATGCCCTTCACAGATACGCAGTATTTT	CSATAPMPFTDTQYF
TRBD2	TRBV10-3	NA	TRBJ2-5	TGTGCCATCAGTGAGGGAGCGGGGGGTTCCTACCAAGAGACCCAGTACTTC	CAISEGAGGSYQETQYF
TRBD1	TRBV5-1	NA	TRBJ1-2	TGCGCCAGCAGCAGGGACAGCAATGGCTACACCTTC	CASSRDSNGYTF
NA	TRBV6-5	many	TRBJ1-1	TGTGCCAGCAGTTACTCAGGGGTGACTGAAGCTTTCTTT	CASSYSGVTEAFF
TRBD2	TRBV12-3/TRBV12-4	many	TRBJ2-3	TGTGCCAGCAGTTTAGTGAAACTAGCGGGAGCTACAGATACGCAGTATTTT	CASSLVKLAGATDTQYF
NA	TRBV4-3	NA	TRBJ1-3	TGCGCCAGCAGCCAAGGATCCACTGGAAACACCATATATTTT	CASSQGSTGNTIYF
TRBD1	TRBV24-1	NA	TRBJ2-4	TGTGCCACCAGTGAAAGGGACAGGGAAGGAAAAAACATTCAGTACTTC	CATSERDREGKNIQYF
NA	TRBV5-1	few	TRBJ2-5	TGCGCCAGCAGCTTGTCTCTGGGAGTGGAGACCCAGTACTTC	CASSLSLGVETQYF
TRBD1	TRBV2	NA	TRBJ2-2	TGTGCCAGCACCACGACAGGGGGCACCGGGGAGCTGTTTTTT	CASTTTGGTGELFF
NA	TRBV5-1	many	TRBJ1-1	TGCGCCAGCAGCTTGATGGGACACCAGAACACTGAAGCTTTCTTT	CASSLMGHQNTEAFF
NA	TRBV7-9	many	TRBJ1-4	TGTGCCAGCAGCTTTGGGTTTATCGCTGGGGGTAATGAAAAACTGTTTTTT	CASSFGFIAGGNEKLFF
TRBD1	TRBV29-1	few	TRBJ2-7	TGCAGCGTTGAAGCCCCGGACAGGGGCTCCTACGAGCAGTACTTC	CSVEAPDRGSYEQYF